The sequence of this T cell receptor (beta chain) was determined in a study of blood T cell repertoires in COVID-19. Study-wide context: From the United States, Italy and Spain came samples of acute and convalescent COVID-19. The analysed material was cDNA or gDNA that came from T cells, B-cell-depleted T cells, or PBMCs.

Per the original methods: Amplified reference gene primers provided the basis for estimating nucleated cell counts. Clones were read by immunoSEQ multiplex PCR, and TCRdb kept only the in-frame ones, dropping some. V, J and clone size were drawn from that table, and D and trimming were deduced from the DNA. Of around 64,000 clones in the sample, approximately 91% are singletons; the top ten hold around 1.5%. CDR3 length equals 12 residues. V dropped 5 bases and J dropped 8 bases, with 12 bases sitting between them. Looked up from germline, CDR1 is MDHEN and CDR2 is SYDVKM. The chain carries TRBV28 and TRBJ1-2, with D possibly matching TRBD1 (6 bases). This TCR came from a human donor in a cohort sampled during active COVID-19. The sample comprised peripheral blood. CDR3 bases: TGTGCCAGCAGTGATACAGGGCGCGGCTACACCTTC. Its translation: CASSDTGRGYTF.